A single sample is the source of the 27 T cell receptor beta chains below, sequenced in a study of shared clonotypes between healthy human individuals. Clones were sequenced by immunoSEQ multiplex PCR, and TCRdb holds only the in-frame ones, with some missing. Found here are around 2,000,000 clones, 85% to 95% of them singletons; the top ten hold more than 0.95%. Naive CD8 cells comprised CD45RO-negative, CCR7-positively selected cells, excluding terminally differentiated effector memory CD45RA+ cells. The specimen was naive CD8+ T cells sorted from blood. The receptors were sampled from a man younger than 35 in good health.

The CDR3: CASSLGESTNEKLFF. CDR3 DNA sequence: TGTGCCAGCAGCTTAGGAGAATCAACTAATGAAAAACTGTTTTTT. This chain links TRBV5-4 with TRBJ1-4; D gene ambiguous. V gave up 2 bases and J gave up 0 bases, with 8 bases separating them. CDR1 and CDR2 from the germline V gene are SGHNT and YYREEE (reference sequence). This CDR3 is built from 15 residues.

This clone was observed a single time. The J gene is TRBJ1-1, the V gene TRBV27, with D unresolved. Germline V CDR1 and CDR2: MNHEY, SMNVEV (reference sequence). V was cut by 5 bases and J by 8 bases, with 15 bases left in between. The CDR3 contains 13 residues. CDR3 residues: CASSPRAAAEAFF. CDR3 in DNA: TGTGCCAGCAGTCCCCGGGCGGCCGCCGAAGCTTTCTTT.

In the case of this clone: Other DNA sequences in this specimen translate into the identical CDR3. The chain recombines TRBV27 with TRBJ2-3; D might be TRBD2 (5 bases). Germline CDR1 MNHEY, CDR2 SMNVEV (reference sequence). The CDR3 runs 16 residues. V dropped 0 bases and J dropped 0 bases, with 10 bases sitting between them. Written as DNA, the CDR3 is TGTGCCAGCAGTTTATCGCCCAGCGGTAGCACAGATACGCAGTATTTT. It codes for CASSLSPSGSTDTQYF.

The chain links TRBV5-6 to TRBJ1-1; D remains unclear. V was clipped by 4 bases and J by 6 bases, with 16 bases between them. The CDR3 has 14 amino acids. CDR1 and CDR2 (germline): SGHDT, YYEEEE. As DNA, the CDR3 is TGTGCCAGCAGCGTCGGGGATGTTCTCGCTGAAGCTTTCTTT. Translated, it gives CASSVGDVLAEAFF.

The gene calls are TRBV7-9 and TRBJ2-5; TRBD2 aligns across 7 bases. There are 15 residues in the CDR3. Germline-derived CDR1 and CDR2 are SEHNR and FQNEAQ (reference sequence). V was pared by 3 bases and J by 5 bases, with 9 bases of the junction left unmatched. The CDR3: CASSFLGGEGETQYF. The DNA of the CDR3 is TGTGCCAGCAGCTTTCTCGGAGGGGAGGGGGAGACCCAGTACTTC.

V gene TRBV11-2 combines with J gene TRBJ1-1; 9 bases agree with TRBD1. The junction had 5 bases not matched to a gene; V was cut back by 3 bases and J by 6 bases. This CDR3 is built from 14 residues. Germline V gene sequence: CDR1 SGHAT, CDR2 FQNNGV. The CDR3 region has the DNA TGTGCCAGCAGCTTTAGTACAGGGGGCTCTGAAGCTTTCTTT. The encoded protein is CASSFSTGGSEAFF.

Turning to this clone: The same CDR3 also results from other DNA sequences found in this sample. The rearrangement uses TRBV7-9 and TRBJ2-1; D is unresolved. The CDR3 extends over 12 amino acids. Germline V lookup: CDR1 SEHNR, CDR2 FQNEAQ (reference sequence). The V end lost 5 bases, the J end lost 4 bases, and 6 bases lay between the germline ends. The CDR3 loop is CASSPYYNEQFF. CDR3 nucleotides: TGTGCCAGCAGCCCCTATTACAATGAGCAGTTCTTC.

This rearrangement joins TRBV7-9 to TRBJ2-7; 7 nucleotides agree with TRBD1. With 7 bases clipped from V and 3 bases from J, the junction kept 12 bases outside the gene matches. The germline V gene encodes CDR1 SEHNR and CDR2 FQNEAQ (reference sequence). CDR3 length: 15 residues. The CDR3 coding sequence is TGTGCCAGCACCACTGACAGGGTTTCCCTCTACGAGCAGTACTTC. Amino acid sequence: CASTTDRVSLYEQYF.

The chain is built from TRBV5-1 and TRBJ1-1; the D is unclear. This CDR3 region has 12 residues. V was clipped by 2 bases and J by 8 bases, with 10 bases between them. CDR1 and CDR2 (germline): SGHRS, YFSETQ. The CDR3 region has the DNA TGCGCCAGCAGCTTCGCGGGCTCAGAAGCTTTCTTT. Translation gives CASSFAGSEAFF.

The chain uses TRBV19 and TRBJ1-1, with a tentative D call TRBD1 (5 bases). CDR1 is LNHDA, CDR2 SQIVND, per germline (reference sequence). The CDR3 is 13 residues long. Trimming left V 6 bases short and J 6 bases short, with 14 bases between. CDR3 nucleotides: TGTGCCAGTAGCGGGGGGGAACTAGCTGAAGCTTTCTTT. Its protein is CASSGGELAEAFF. Based on the CDR3 plus reference TRBV19 and TRBJ1-1, the full variable domain is DGGITQSPKYLFRKEGQNVTLSCEQNLNHDAMYWYRQDPGQGLRLIYYSQIVNDFQKGDIAEGYSVSREKKESFPLTVTSAQKNPTAFYLCASSGGELAEAFFGQGTRLTVV.

The chain has TRBV6-6 and TRBJ2-7; 8 positions match TRBD1. This CDR3 contains 14 residues. CDR1 MNHNY and CDR2 SVGAGI come from the germline V gene (reference sequence). Trimming took 7 bases from V and 2 from J; bases not matched to a gene: 7. This CDR3 is CASTLADRAYEQYF. CDR3 nucleotide sequence: TGTGCCAGCACTTTGGCGGACAGGGCCTACGAGCAGTACTTC.

The genes are TRBV2 and TRBJ1-3; D might be TRBD1 (6 bases). CDR3 length: 15 residues. Trimming pared 1 base from V and 3 bases from J, leaving 10 bases between. CDR1 and CDR2 from the germline V gene are SNHLY and FYNNEI. CDR3 sequence: CASSEDQGNGNTIYF. CDR3 coding DNA: TGTGCCAGCAGTGAAGACCAGGGGAATGGAAACACCATATATTTT. Together with reference TRBV2 and TRBJ1-3, the CDR3 gives the full variable domain: EPEVTQTPSHQVTQMGQEVILRCVPISNHLYFYWYRQILGQKVEFLVSFYNNEISEKSEIFDDQFSVERPDGSNFTLKIRSTKLEDSAMYFCASSEDQGNGNTIYFGEGSWLTVV.

V usage is TRBV9 and J usage is TRBJ2-3; possible D gene TRBD1, 6 bases. The CDR3 has 16 residues. Per the germline V gene, CDR1 is SGDLS and CDR2 is YYNGEE. V was clipped by 3 bases and J by 8 bases, with 22 bases between them. CDR3 coding DNA: TGTGCCAGCAGCGCCCGGGACATACCACATATGGGTACGCAGTATTTT. Translated, it gives CASSARDIPHMGTQYF.

This chain connects TRBV4-1 to TRBJ2-3; D uncertain. CDR1 and CDR2 (germline): MGHRA, YSYEKL. The CDR3 spans 15 residues. The V end lost 2 bases, the J end lost 0 bases, and 9 bases lay between the germline ends. The CDR3 sequence: CASSQPVGSTDTQYF. The CDR3, as DNA: TGCGCCAGCAGCCAACCAGTCGGTAGCACAGATACGCAGTATTTT.

CDR3 sequence (DNA): TGCGCCAGCAGCCAGGCATGGGGGTTGACCTACGAGCAGTACTTC. This sequence encodes CASSQAWGLTYEQYF. This rearrangement joins TRBV4-3 to TRBJ2-7; D may match TRBD1 or TRBD2 (5 bases each). Between the trimmed V and J ends, which lost 3 bases and 2 bases, there was a span of 14 bases. The CDR3 length is 15 residues. The germline CDR1 and CDR2 sequences are LGHNA and YSLEER.

This clone has a handful of counts. The chain carries TRBV9 and TRBJ2-1, with D possibly matching TRBD2 (6 bases). With 4 bases removed from V and 13 bases from J, the gap between germline ends came to 21 bases. CDR3 length equals 14 residues. Germline assignment: CDR1 SGDLS and CDR2 YYNGEE. The CDR3 nucleotides are TGTGCCAGCAGCTCCAGACTAGGAGGGGTGGGTCAGTTCTTC. Amino acid sequence: CASSSRLGGVGQFF.

The count of this clone is one. The chain carries TRBV5-1 and TRBJ2-3; 9 bases are shared with TRBD1. V was clipped by 6 bases and J by 3 bases; unmatched bases: 11. The CDR3 is 16 amino acids. CDR1 and CDR2 from the germline V gene are SGHRS and YFSETQ. CDR3 bases: TGCGCCAGCATTGACCGGGACAGGGATCTTACAGATACGCAGTATTTT. It encodes CASIDRDRDLTDTQYF. Supplemented by reference TRBV5-1 and TRBJ2-3, the full variable domain reads KAGVTQTPRYLIKTRGQQVTLSCSPISGHRSVSWYQQTPGQGLQFLFEYFSETQRNKGNFPGRFSGRQFSNSRSEMNVSTLELGDSALYLCASIDRDRDLTDTQYFGPGTRLTVL.

V gene TRBV6-1 combines with J gene TRBJ1-4; TRBD1 aligns across 8 bases. The germline CDR1 and CDR2 sequences are MNHNS and SASEGT. The junction had 6 bases not matched to a gene; V was cut back by 1 base and J by 8 bases. The CDR3 runs 15 residues. In nucleotides, the CDR3 is TGTGCCAGCAGTGAAGAGCAGGGGGCATGGGAAAAACTGTTTTTT. Its translation: CASSEEQGAWEKLFF.

The chain couples TRBV30 to TRBJ2-4; 7 bases map to TRBD1. The V gene's germline CDR1 is GTSNPN and CDR2 SVGIG (reference sequence). Unmatched junction bases numbered 4, after V lost 6 bases and J lost 8 bases. This CDR3 has 11 amino acids. CDR3 in amino acids: CACDRADIQYF. The CDR3 DNA reads as TGTGCCTGCGACAGGGCGGACATTCAGTACTTC.

This chain links TRBV4-1 with TRBJ1-4; D is unresolved. This CDR3 is built from 16 residues. V was clipped by 0 bases and J by 2 bases, with 10 bases between them. Germline CDR1 reads MGHRA; CDR2 reads YSYEKL. CDR3 DNA: TGCGCCAGCAGCCAAGATGGAGTAGGGACTAATGAAAAACTGTTTTTT. It specifies CASSQDGVGTNEKLFF.

The chain is built from TRBV10-2 and TRBJ2-7; 7 bases are shared with TRBD1. Germline lookup yields CDR1 WSHSY and CDR2 SAAADI. The length of the CDR3 is 15 residues. J was trimmed by 3 bases and V by 2 bases; bases with no gene match: 7. The CDR3 DNA reads as TGCGCCAGCAGTGAGCAACGACAGGGCATCTACGAGCAGTACTTC. Translating gives CASSEQRQGIYEQYF.

The chain uses TRBV19 and TRBJ1-2; a possible D gene is TRBD1 (5 bases). This CDR3 region has 16 residues. In germline, CDR1 is LNHDA, CDR2 SQIVND (reference sequence). V lost 6 bases and J lost 0, with 17 bases in between. CDR3 DNA: TGTGCCAGTAGCAATTCCCGGGACGGTACTAACTATGGCTACACCTTC. Its protein product is CASSNSRDGTNYGYTF.

This rearrangement joins TRBV13 to TRBJ2-7; either TRBD1 or TRBD2 may fit D (5 bases each). V lost 4 bases and J lost 3, with 10 bases in between. The CDR3 is 13 residues long. Germline V gene sequence: CDR1 PRHDT, CDR2 FYEKMQ (reference sequence). The CDR3 sequence is CASSSRDGYEQYF. In DNA form, the CDR3 reads TGTGCCAGCAGCTCCCGGGACGGCTACGAGCAGTACTTC. Full variable domain (missing parts from reference TRBV13 and TRBJ2-7): AAGVIQSPRHLIKEKRETATLKCYPIPRHDTVYWYQQGPGQDPQFLISFYEKMQSDKGSIPDRFSAQQFSDYHSELNMSSLELGDSALYFCASSSRDGYEQYFGPGTRLTVT.

This sequence joins TRBV10-3 and TRBJ2-6; 12 bases agree with TRBD1. Germline CDR1 and CDR2: ENHRY and SYGVKD. Unmatched junction bases numbered 5, after V lost 9 bases and J lost 2 bases. This CDR3 region has 16 residues. The chain's CDR3 is CAMWGQGATGANVLTF. In nucleotides, the CDR3 is TGTGCCATGTGGGGACAGGGGGCTACTGGGGCCAACGTCCTGACTTTC.

The chain links TRBV2 to TRBJ1-4; 9 nucleotides match TRBD1. V trimming: 8 bases; J trimming: 8 bases; junction bases outside the gene matches: 9. Germline values: CDR1 SNHLY, CDR2 FYNNEI. The CDR3 is 14 amino acids. The CDR3, as DNA: TGTGCCAGCTCCGATACAGGGGGCATAGAAAAACTGTTTTTT. As protein: CASSDTGGIEKLFF.

The chain carries TRBV7-9 and TRBJ2-5; 7 bases are shared with TRBD2. Trimming at V came to 5 bases and at J to 5 bases, leaving 17 bases not matched to a gene. This CDR3 comprises 17 residues. CDR1 is SEHNR, CDR2 FQNEAQ, per germline (reference sequence). The CDR3 region has the DNA TGTGCCAGCAGCCCCCCTAGGGGTCTAGCGGAGGGGGAGACCCAGTACTTC. Translation: CASSPPRGLAEGETQYF.

A few counts support this clone. The chain couples TRBV5-4 to TRBJ1-6; the D gene is possibly TRBD1 (5 bases). The CDR3 has 14 amino acids. The germline V gene has CDR1 SGHNT and CDR2 YYREEE (reference sequence). V shed 2 bases and J shed 10 bases, with 13 bases lying between them. The CDR3 sequence is CASSFGGSESPLHF. CDR3 coding DNA: TGTGCCAGCAGCTTTGGGGGGTCTGAATCACCCCTCCACTTT.